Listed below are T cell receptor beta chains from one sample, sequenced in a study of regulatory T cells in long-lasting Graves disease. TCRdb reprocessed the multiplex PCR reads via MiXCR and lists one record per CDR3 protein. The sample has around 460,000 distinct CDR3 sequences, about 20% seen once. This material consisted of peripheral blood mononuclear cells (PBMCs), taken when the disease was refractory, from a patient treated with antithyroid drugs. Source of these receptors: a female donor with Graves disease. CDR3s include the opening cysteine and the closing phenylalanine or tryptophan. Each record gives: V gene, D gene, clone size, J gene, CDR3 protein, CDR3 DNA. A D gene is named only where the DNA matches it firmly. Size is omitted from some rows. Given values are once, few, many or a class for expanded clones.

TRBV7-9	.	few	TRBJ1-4	CASSFLGNEKLFF	TGTGCCAGCAGCTTTTTGGGAAATGAAAAACTGTTTTTT
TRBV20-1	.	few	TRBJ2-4	CSARNYDIQYF	TGCAGTGCTAGAAATTACGACATTCAGTACTTC
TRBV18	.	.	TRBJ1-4	CASSPLASTNEKLFF	TGTGCCAGCTCACCACTGGCCTCAACTAATGAAAAACTGTTTTTT
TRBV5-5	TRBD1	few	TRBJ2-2	CASSTEPRDRGWSRFGTGELFF	TGTGCCAGCAGCACCGAACCCCGGGACAGGGGGTGGAGTAGGTTCGGGACCGGGGAGCTGTTTTTT
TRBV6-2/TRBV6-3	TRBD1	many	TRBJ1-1	CASSDRDRVGDTEAFF	TGTGCCAGCAGTGACCGGGACAGGGTTGGGGACACTGAAGCTTTCTTT
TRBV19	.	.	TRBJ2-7	CTSSIRDREQYF	TGTACCAGTAGTATCCGAGACAGGGAGCAGTACTTC
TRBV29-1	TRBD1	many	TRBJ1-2	CSVGGQSYGYTF	TGCAGCGTTGGGGGACAGAGCTATGGCTACACCTTC
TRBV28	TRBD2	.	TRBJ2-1	CASCNPGTSHHNEQFF	TGTGCCAGCTGCAATCCCGGGACTAGCCACCACAATGAGCAGTTCTTC
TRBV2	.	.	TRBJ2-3	CASSLGQNTDTQYF	TGTGCCAGCAGCTTAGGCCAGAACACAGATACGCAGTATTTT
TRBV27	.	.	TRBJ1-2	CASSLQPNYGYTF	TGTGCCAGCAGTTTACAACCTAACTATGGCTACACCTTC
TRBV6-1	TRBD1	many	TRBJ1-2	CASRPGTVEGYGYTF	TGTGCCAGCAGACCCGGGACAGTAGAAGGCTATGGCTACACCTTC
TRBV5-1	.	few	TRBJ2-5	CASSIRDREPETQYF	TGCGCCAGCAGCATTCGGGACCGAGAGCCGGAGACCCAGTACTTC
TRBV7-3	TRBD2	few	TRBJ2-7	CASSLHARAGTSYEQYF	TGTGCCAGCAGCTTACACGCCCGCGCCGGGACTAGCTACGAGCAGTACTTC
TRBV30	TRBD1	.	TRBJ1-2	CARDSYYGYTF	TGTGCCCGGGACAGTTACTATGGCTACACCTTC
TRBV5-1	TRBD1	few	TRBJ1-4	CASSLDRQGAVGTNEKLFF	TGCGCCAGCAGCTTGGACAGACAGGGGGCCGTCGGGACTAATGAAAAACTGTTTTTT
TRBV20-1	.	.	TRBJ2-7	CSASSSSYEQYF	TGCAGTGCTAGTTCGAGCTCCTACGAGCAGTACTTC
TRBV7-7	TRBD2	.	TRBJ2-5	CASSQRTSGKYGETQYF	TGTGCTAGCAGCCAACGGACTAGCGGGAAGTACGGGGAGACCCAGTACTTC
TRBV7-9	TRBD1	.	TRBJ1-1	CASSFFRDRGLLMNTEAFF	TGTGCCAGCAGCTTCTTCCGGGACAGGGGCCTTCTCATGAACACTGAAGCTTTCTTT
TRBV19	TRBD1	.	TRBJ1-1	CASSQTQGAAEAFF	TGTGCCAGTAGCCAGACACAGGGGGCAGCTGAAGCTTTCTTT
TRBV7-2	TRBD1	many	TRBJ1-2	CASSVGTGGAYGYTF	TGTGCCAGCAGCGTAGGGACAGGGGGCGCCTATGGCTACACCTTC
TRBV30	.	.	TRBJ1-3	CAWSSQSGNTIYF	TGTGCCTGGAGTTCCCAGTCTGGAAACACCATATATTTT
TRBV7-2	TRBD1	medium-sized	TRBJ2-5	CASSRGQRETQYF	TGTGCCAGCAGCCGGGGACAGAGGGAGACCCAGTACTTC
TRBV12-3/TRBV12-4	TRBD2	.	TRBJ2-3	CASLDRGRGLAGTRDTQYF	TGTGCCAGCCTCGACCGGGGGCGCGGACTAGCGGGAACAAGAGATACGCAGTATTTT
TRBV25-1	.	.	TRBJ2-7	CATRSYEQYF	TGTGCCACCCGATCCTACGAGCAGTACTTC
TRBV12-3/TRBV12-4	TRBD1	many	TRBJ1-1	CASSSGTGRTEAFF	TGTGCCAGCAGTTCCGGGACAGGGAGGACTGAAGCTTTCTTT
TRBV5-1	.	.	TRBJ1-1	CASSWGEGNTEAFF	TGCGCCAGCAGCTGGGGGGAAGGGAACACTGAAGCTTTCTTT
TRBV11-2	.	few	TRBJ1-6	CASTDSGDHSPLHF	TGTGCCAGCACCGACTCGGGGGATCATTCACCCCTCCACTTT
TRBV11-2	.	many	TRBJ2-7	CASSLEGGPGYEQYF	TGTGCCAGCAGCTTAGAGGGGGGCCCAGGGTACGAGCAGTACTTC
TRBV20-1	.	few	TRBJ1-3	CSARDLRGAAGNTIYF	TGCAGTGCTAGAGATTTGAGGGGTGCAGCTGGAAACACCATATATTTT
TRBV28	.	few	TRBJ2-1	CASSLKSGWPRNEQFF	TGTGCCAGCAGTTTGAAAAGCGGGTGGCCCCGAAATGAGCAGTTCTTC
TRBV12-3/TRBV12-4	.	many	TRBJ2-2	CASSPLIRELFF	TGTGCCAGCAGCCCGTTAATAAGGGAGCTGTTTTTT
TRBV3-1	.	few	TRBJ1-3	CASSQAVGTEDTIYF	TGTGCCAGCAGCCAAGCCGTTGGCACGGAAGACACCATATATTTT
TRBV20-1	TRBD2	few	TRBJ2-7	CSASKVRASGTYEQYF	TGCAGTGCTAGTAAGGTTCGGGCTAGCGGAACCTACGAGCAGTACTTC
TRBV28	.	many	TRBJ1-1	CASSPRGGLNTEAFF	TGTGCCAGCAGCCCCCGGGGGGGATTGAACACTGAAGCTTTCTTT
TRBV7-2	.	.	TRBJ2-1	CASSLGAFSYNEQFF	TGTGCCAGCAGCTTAGGGGCATTCTCCTACAATGAGCAGTTCTTC
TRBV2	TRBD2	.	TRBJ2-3	CASRRGLAYSTDTQYF	TGTGCCAGCAGGAGGGGACTAGCTTACAGCACAGATACGCAGTATTTT
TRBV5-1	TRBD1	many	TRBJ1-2	CASSPDRAVDGYTF	TGCGCCAGCAGCCCGGACAGGGCAGTGGACGGCTACACCTTC
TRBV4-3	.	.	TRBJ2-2	CASSLPHSGELFF	TGCGCCAGCAGCCTTCCGCACTCCGGGGAGCTGTTTTTT
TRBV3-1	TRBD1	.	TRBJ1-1	CASSPPRDRDWNSEAFF	TGTGCCAGCAGCCCACCCCGGGACAGGGACTGGAACTCTGAAGCTTTCTTT
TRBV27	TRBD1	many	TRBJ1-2	CASSPQGRGGYTF	TGTGCCAGCAGTCCACAGGGGAGGGGTGGCTACACCTTC
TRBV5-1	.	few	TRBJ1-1	CASSLDGASTEAFF	TGCGCCAGCAGTCTCGATGGGGCGAGTACTGAAGCTTTCTTT
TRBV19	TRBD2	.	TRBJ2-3	CASSIWLAGGDTDTQYF	TGTGCCAGTAGTATATGGCTAGCGGGAGGCGACACAGATACGCAGTATTTT
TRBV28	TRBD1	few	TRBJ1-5	CASSPLSRGVNQPQHF	TGTGCCAGCAGTCCCCTATCCAGGGGGGTCAATCAGCCCCAGCATTTT
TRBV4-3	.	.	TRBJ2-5	CASSQDTGFAQETQYF	TGCGCCAGCAGCCAAGATACGGGTTTTGCCCAAGAGACCCAGTACTTC
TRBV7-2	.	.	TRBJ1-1	CASSLQAGENEAFF	TGTGCCAGCAGCTTACAGGCAGGAGAAAATGAAGCTTTCTTT